Sequencing of this T cell receptor (beta chain) was carried out in a study of regulatory T cells in long-lasting Graves disease. Study results and caveats: Repertoires from persistent disease leaned toward TRBV28, TRBJ1-2 and TRBJ2-5. Shared public clonotypes totalled 2,741 in persistent patients, compared with around 880 in new patients.

The V gene end was trimmed by 3 bases and the J gene end by 3 bases; junction bases not matched to a gene: 11. CDR3 length: 15 amino acids. Germline V gene lookup returns CDR1 GTSNPN and CDR2 SVGIG (reference sequence). Library construction for TCR beta used iRepertoire HTBI primers and Arm-PCR of CDR3 regions. Each CDR3 protein gets one entry after TCRdb re-called the multiplex PCR reads with MiXCR. The profile shows about 500,000 distinct CDR3 sequences, about 12% of them singletons. The time point was: newly diagnosed GD, antithyroid drugs for less than 3 months. Preparation of the TCR library used RNA extracted from PBMCs. This clonotype was recorded at least ten times. What it binds is not known. The same sample was also used in a study of T cells in Graves' hyperthyroidism and ophthalmopathy. That source reports: Graves' hyperthyroidism showing no ophthalmopathy progression within 18 months was considered stable. Those with hyperthyroidism were 18 to 65 years old, newly diagnosed, and ill for under 2 months.

The chain combines TRBV30 with TRBJ2-7; 7 bases match TRBD1. The sample was peripheral blood mononuclear cells (PBMCs), taken at new diagnosis, from a patient treated with antithyroid drugs. The sequence came from a woman in her twenties or thirties with Graves disease. The chain's CDR3 is CAWRRGEGTVYEQYF. As DNA, the CDR3 is TGTGCCTGGAGGCGCGGTGAGGGGACAGTCTACGAGCAGTACTTC.